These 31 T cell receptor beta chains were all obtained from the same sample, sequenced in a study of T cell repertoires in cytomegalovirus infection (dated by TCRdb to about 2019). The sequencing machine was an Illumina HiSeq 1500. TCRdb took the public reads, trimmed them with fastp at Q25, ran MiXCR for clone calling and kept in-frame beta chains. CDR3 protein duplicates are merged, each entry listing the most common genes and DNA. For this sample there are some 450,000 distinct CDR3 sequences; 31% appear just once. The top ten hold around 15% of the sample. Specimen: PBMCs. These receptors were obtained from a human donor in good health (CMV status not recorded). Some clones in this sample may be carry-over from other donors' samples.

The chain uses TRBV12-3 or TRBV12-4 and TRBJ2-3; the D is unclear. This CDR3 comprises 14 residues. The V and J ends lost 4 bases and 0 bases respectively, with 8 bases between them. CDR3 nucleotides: TGTGCCAGCAGTTATAGCTTTAGCACAGATACGCAGTATTTT. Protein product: CASSYSFSTDTQYF.

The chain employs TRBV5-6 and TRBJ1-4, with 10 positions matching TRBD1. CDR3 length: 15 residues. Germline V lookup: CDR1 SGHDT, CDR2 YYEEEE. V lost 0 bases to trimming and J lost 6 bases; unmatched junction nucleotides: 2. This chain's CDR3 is CASSLDGTGDEKLFF. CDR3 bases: TGTGCCAGCAGCTTGGACGGGACAGGGGATGAAAAACTGTTTTTT.

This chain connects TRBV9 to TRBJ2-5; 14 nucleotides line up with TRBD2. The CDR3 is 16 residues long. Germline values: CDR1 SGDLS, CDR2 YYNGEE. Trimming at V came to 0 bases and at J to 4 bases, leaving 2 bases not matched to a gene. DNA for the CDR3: TGTGCCAGCAGCGTAGGGACTAGCGGGGGGCTAGAGACCCAGTACTTC. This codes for CASSVGTSGGLETQYF.

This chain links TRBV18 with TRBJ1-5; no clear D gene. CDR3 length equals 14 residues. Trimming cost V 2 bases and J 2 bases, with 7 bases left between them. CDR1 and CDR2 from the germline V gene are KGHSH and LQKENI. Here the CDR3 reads CASSPDMGNQPQHF. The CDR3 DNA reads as TGTGCCAGCTCACCAGACATGGGCAATCAGCCCCAGCATTTT. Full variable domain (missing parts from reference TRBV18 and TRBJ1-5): NAGVMQNPRHLVRRRGQEARLRCSPMKGHSHVYWYRQLPEEGLKFMVYLQKENIIDESGMPKERFSAEFPKEGPSILRIQQVVRGDSAAYFCASSPDMGNQPQHFGDGTRLSIL.

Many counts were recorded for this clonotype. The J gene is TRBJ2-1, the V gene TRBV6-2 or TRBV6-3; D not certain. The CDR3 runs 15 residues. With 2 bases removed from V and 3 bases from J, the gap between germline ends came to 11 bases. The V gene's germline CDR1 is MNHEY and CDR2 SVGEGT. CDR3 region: CASSYDGGNYNEQFF. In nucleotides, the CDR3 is TGTGCCAGCAGTTACGATGGCGGCAACTACAATGAGCAGTTCTTC.

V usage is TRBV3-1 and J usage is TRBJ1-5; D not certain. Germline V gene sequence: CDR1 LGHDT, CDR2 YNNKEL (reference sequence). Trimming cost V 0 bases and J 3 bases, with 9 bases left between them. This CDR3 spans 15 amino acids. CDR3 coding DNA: TGTGCCAGCAGCCAAGACATCGGATTCAATCAGCCCCAGCATTTT. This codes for CASSQDIGFNQPQHF.

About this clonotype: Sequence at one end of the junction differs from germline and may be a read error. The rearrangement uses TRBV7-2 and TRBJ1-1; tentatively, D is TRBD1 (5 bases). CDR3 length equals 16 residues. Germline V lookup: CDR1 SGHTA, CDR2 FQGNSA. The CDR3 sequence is CASGLRDGRGNTEAFF. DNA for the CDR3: TGTGCCAGCGGCTTAAGGGATGGGAGGGGCAACACTGAAGCTTTCTTT.

In DNA, the CDR3 is TGTGCCAGCAGCCTTTGGACTTTTGGGACCACCGGGGAGCTGTTTTTT. Translating gives CASSLWTFGTTGELFF. The chain carries TRBV5-4 and TRBJ2-2; either TRBD1 or TRBD2 may fit D (5 bases each). The CDR3 loop spans 16 amino acids. The V end lost 4 bases, the J end lost 4 bases, and 17 bases lay between the germline ends. CDR1 SGHNT and CDR2 YYREEE come from the germline V gene (reference sequence).

The CDR3: CATTGRGRAASTDTQYF. The CDR3 DNA reads TGTGCCACTACGGGACGAGGGAGAGCGGCAAGCACAGATACGCAGTATTTT. The rearrangement uses TRBV6-5 and TRBJ2-3, with D perhaps matching TRBD1 or TRBD2 (5 bases each). The CDR3 covers 17 residues. Germline V gene lookup returns CDR1 MNHEY and CDR2 SVGAGI. The V gene lost 10 bases and the J gene lost 0 bases, with 23 bases spanning the gap.

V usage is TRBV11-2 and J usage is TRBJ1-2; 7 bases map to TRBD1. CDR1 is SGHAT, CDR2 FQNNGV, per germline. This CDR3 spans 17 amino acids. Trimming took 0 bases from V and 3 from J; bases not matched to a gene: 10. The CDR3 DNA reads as TGTGCCAGCAGCTTAGATGTACGGGACAGCTCTCACTATGGCTACACCTTC. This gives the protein CASSLDVRDSSHYGYTF.

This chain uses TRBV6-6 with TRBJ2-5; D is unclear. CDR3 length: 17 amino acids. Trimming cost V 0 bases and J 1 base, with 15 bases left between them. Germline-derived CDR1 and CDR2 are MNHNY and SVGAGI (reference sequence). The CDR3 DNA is TGTGCCAGCAGTTACTCCGGAGTCATACCTACCCAAGAGACCCAGTACTTC. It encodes CASSYSGVIPTQETQYF.

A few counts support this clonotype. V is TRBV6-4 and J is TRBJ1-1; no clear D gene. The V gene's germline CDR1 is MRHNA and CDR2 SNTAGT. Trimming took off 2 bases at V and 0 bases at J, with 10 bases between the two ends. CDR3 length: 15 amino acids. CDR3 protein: CASSDPGPLNTEAFF. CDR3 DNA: TGTGCCAGCAGTGACCCCGGTCCCCTGAACACTGAAGCTTTCTTT.

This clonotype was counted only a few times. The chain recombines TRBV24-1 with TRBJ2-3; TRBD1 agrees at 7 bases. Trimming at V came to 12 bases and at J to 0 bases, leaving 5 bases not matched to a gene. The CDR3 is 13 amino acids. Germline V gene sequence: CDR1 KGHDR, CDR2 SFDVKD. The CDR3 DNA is TGTGCCTCACGGGACAGTAGCACAGATACGCAGTATTTT. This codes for CASRDSSTDTQYF.

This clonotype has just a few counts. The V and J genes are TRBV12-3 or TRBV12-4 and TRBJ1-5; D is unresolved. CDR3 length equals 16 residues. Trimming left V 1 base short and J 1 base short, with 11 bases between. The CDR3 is CASSLEIGLSNQPQHF. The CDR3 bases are TGTGCCAGCAGTTTAGAGATAGGGTTGAGCAATCAGCCCCAGCATTTT.

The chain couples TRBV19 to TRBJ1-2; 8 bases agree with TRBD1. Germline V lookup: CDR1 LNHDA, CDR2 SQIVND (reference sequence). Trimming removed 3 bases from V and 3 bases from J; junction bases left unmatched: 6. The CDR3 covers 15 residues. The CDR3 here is CASSIWDRPDYGYTF. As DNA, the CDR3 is TGTGCCAGTAGTATTTGGGACAGGCCGGACTATGGCTACACCTTC.

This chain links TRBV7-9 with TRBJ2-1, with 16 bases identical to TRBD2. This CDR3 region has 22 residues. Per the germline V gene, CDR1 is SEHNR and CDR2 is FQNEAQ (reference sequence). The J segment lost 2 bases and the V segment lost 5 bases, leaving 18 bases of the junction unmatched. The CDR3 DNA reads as TGTGCCAGCAGCCCATACGACTTCGGGACTAGCGGGGGGGTCGATCCCTACAATGAGCAGTTCTTC. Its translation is CASSPYDFGTSGGVDPYNEQFF.

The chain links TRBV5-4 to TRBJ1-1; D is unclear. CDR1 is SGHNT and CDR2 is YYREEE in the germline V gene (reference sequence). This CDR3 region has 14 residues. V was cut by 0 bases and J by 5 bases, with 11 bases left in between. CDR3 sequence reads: CASSLELRGTEAFF. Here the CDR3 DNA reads TGTGCCAGCAGCTTGGAGCTAAGAGGGACTGAAGCTTTCTTT.

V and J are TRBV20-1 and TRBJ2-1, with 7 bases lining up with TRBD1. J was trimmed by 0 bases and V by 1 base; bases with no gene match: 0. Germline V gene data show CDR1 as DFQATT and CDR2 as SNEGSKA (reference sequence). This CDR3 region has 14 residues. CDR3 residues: CSARGTGSYNEQFF. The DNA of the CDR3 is TGCAGTGCTAGAGGGACAGGCTCCTACAATGAGCAGTTCTTC.

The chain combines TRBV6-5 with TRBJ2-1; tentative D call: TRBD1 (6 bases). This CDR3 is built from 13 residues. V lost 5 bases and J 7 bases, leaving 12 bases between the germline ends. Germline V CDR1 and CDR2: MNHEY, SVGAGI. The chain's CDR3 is CASSTQGKNEQFF. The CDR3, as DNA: TGTGCCAGCAGTACCCAGGGGAAGAATGAGCAGTTCTTC.

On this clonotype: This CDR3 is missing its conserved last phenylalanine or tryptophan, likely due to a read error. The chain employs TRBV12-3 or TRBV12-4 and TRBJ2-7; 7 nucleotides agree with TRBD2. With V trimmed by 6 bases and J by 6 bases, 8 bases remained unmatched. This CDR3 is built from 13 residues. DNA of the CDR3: TGTGCCAGCAGAACATCGGGGGGTGGCGAGCAGTACTTA. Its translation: CASRTSGGGEQYL.

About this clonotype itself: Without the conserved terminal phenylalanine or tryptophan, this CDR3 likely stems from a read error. The CDR3 DNA follows: TGTGCCAGCATCTTGTACGGTGGAAACACCATATATTGT. It encodes CASILYGGNTIYC. The chain recombines TRBV7-3 with TRBJ1-3, with D unresolved. This CDR3 spans 13 amino acids. CDR1 is SGHTA and CDR2 is FQGTGA in the germline V gene. V lost 7 bases to trimming and J lost 3 bases, with 10 bases between them.

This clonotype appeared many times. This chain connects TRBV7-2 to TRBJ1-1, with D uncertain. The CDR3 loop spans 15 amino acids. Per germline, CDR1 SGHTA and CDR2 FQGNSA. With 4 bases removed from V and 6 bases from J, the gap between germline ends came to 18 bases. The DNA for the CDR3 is TGTGCCAGCAGCTCCCAGCCTGGGCTTGCGGCTGAAGCTTTCTTT. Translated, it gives CASSSQPGLAAEAFF.

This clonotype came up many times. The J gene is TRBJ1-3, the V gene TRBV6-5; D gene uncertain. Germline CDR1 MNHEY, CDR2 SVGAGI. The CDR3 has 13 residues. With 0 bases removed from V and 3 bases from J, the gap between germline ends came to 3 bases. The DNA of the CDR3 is TGTGCCAGCAGTTACTCAGGTGGAAACACCATATATTTT. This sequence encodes CASSYSGGNTIYF.

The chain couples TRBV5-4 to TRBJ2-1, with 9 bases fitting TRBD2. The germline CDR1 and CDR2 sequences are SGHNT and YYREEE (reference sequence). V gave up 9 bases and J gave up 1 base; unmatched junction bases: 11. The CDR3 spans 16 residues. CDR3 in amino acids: CAIHLQTSGSYNEQFF. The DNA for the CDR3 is TGTGCCATACACTTACAGACTAGCGGATCCTACAATGAGCAGTTCTTC.

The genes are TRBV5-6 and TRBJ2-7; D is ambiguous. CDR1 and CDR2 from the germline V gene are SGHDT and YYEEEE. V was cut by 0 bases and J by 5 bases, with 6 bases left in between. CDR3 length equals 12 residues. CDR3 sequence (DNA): TGTGCCAGCAGCTTGGACCGGCACGAGCAGTACTTC. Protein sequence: CASSLDRHEQYF.

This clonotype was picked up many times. Here the CDR3 DNA reads TGTGCCAGCAGTACATCCGGGACAGGGGTGTACGAGCAGTACTTC. Its protein product is CASSTSGTGVYEQYF. V usage is TRBV28 and J usage is TRBJ2-7, with 10 nucleotides matching TRBD1. The V segment lost 5 bases and the J segment 4 bases; nucleotides outside the gene matches: 8. Germline V lookup: CDR1 MDHEN, CDR2 SYDVKM. The CDR3 runs 15 residues.

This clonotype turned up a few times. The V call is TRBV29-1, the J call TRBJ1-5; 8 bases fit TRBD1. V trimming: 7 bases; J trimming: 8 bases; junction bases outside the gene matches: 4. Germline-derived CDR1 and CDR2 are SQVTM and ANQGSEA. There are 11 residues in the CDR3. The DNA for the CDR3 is TGCAGCGCCGGACAGGGTGAGCCCCAGCATTTT. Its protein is CSAGQGEPQHF.

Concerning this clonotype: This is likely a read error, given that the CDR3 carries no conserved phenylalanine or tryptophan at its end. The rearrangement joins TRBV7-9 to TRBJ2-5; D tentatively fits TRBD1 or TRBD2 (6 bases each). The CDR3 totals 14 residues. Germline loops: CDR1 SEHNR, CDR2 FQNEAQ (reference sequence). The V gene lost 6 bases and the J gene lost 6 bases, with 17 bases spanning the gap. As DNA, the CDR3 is TGTGCCAGCAGTTCAACGGGGGCCGGGAAGACCCAGTACTTA. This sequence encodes CASSSTGAGKTQYL.

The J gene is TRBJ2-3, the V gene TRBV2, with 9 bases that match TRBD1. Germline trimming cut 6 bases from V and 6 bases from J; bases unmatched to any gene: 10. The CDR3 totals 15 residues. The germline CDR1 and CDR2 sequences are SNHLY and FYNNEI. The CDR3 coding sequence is TGTGCCAGCAGAGCTCCGGGACAGGGCTTTGATACGCAGTATTTT. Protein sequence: CASRAPGQGFDTQYF.

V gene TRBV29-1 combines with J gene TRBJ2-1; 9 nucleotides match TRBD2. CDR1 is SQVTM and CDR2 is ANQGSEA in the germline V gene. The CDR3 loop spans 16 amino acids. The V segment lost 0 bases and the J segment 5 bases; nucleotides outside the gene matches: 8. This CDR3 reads CSVEDPKVAGDNEQFF. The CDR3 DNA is TGCAGCGTTGAAGATCCCAAGGTAGCGGGGGACAATGAGCAGTTCTTC.

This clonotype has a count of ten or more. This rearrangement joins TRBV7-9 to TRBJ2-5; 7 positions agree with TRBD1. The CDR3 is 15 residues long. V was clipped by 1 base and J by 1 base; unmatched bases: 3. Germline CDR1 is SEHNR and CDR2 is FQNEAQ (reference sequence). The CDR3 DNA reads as TGTGCCAGCAGCTTAGGACAGGGTCTCCAAGAGACCCAGTACTTC. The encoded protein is CASSLGQGLQETQYF.